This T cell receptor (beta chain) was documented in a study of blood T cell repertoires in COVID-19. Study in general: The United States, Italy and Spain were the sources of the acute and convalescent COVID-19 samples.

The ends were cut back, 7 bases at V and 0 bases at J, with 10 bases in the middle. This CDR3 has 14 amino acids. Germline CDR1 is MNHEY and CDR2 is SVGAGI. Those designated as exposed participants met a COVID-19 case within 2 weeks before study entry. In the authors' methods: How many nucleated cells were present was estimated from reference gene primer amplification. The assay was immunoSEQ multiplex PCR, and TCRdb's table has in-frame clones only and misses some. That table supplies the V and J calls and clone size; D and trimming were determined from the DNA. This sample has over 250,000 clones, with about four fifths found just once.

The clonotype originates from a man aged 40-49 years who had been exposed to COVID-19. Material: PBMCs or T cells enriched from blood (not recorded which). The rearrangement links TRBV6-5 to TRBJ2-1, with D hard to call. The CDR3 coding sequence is TGTGCCAGCAATCTAGGTTTCTCCTACAATGAGCAGTTCTTC. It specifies CASNLGFSYNEQFF.